This entry lists 30 T cell receptor beta chains sequenced from one sample in a study of T cell responses to AZD1222 COVID-19 vaccine. Sequencing used immunoSEQ multiplex PCR; TCRdb keeps in-frame clones, though not all of them. In the table there are about 70,000 clones, more than 75% of which are singletons. The sample was peripheral blood, taken 28 days after the second dose of the MenACWY control vaccine. Source of these receptors: an adult who received the MenACWY meningococcal vaccine as a control.

This clone was found once. The chain uses TRBV24-1 and TRBJ1-1; 7 positions match TRBD1. The V and J ends lost 6 bases and 3 bases, in that order; junction bases with no gene match: 3. Germline CDR1 reads KGHDR; CDR2 reads SFDVKD. This CDR3 is built from 13 residues. Here the CDR3 reads CATSRQGYTEAFF. The CDR3 coding sequence is TGTGCCACCAGTCGACAGGGTTACACTGAAGCTTTCTTT.

The chain couples TRBV12-3 or TRBV12-4 to TRBJ1-2, with D tentatively TRBD1 (5 bases). The CDR3 is made up of 13 amino acids. The V end lost 1 base, the J end lost 8 bases, and 11 bases lay between the germline ends. The CDR3 nucleotides read TGTGCCAGCAGTTTAGTAGTGGGGCGAGGCTACACCTTC. The encoded protein is CASSLVVGRGYTF.

The genes are TRBV7-2 and TRBJ2-7, with D tentatively TRBD1 or TRBD2 (5 bases each). This CDR3 spans 14 amino acids. With 5 bases removed from V and 3 bases from J, the gap between germline ends came to 14 bases. The germline V gene encodes CDR1 SGHTA and CDR2 FQGNSA. The CDR3 protein is CASSPQGVFYEQYF. The CDR3 bases are TGTGCCAGCAGCCCGCAGGGAGTTTTCTACGAGCAGTACTTC.

The chain couples TRBV5-6 to TRBJ2-7, with D perhaps matching TRBD1 (6 bases). CDR3 length: 13 residues. Looked up from germline, CDR1 is SGHDT and CDR2 is YYEEEE. V was cut by 5 bases and J by 3 bases, with 12 bases left in between. CDR3 in DNA: TGTGCCAGCAGTCAGGGGATTTACTACGAGCAGTACTTC. Translating gives CASSQGIYYEQYF.

This chain joins TRBV11-3 and TRBJ2-7; 9 nucleotides line up with TRBD1. CDR1 SGHNT and CDR2 YENEEA come from the germline V gene. V was clipped by 3 bases and J by 5 bases; unmatched bases: 5. The length of the CDR3 is 14 residues. CDR3 protein: CASSFGTGSDEQYF. CDR3 in DNA: TGTGCCAGCAGCTTTGGGACAGGGAGCGACGAGCAGTACTTC.

This chain uses TRBV30 with TRBJ2-2, with a tentative D call TRBD2 (6 bases). Germline loops: CDR1 GTSNPN, CDR2 SVGIG (reference sequence). Deletions cut 1 base from V and 5 bases from J, with 11 bases between. This CDR3 contains 14 residues. CDR3 in amino acids: CAWSDRGMTGELFF. DNA of the CDR3: TGTGCCTGGAGTGATCGGGGGATGACCGGGGAGCTGTTTTTT.

J is TRBJ1-2 and V is TRBV9, with D uncertain. V lost 3 bases and J lost 0, with 9 bases in between. Germline V gives CDR1 SGDLS, CDR2 YYNGEE. There are 14 residues in the CDR3. The CDR3 loop reads CASSGTGTNYGYTF. The CDR3 coding sequence is TGTGCCAGCAGCGGGACCGGGACTAACTATGGCTACACCTTC.

This clone was picked up a small number of times. Here the CDR3 DNA reads TGTGCCAGCAGCCCCGACAACCGCCCCTACGAGCAGTACTTC. Protein product: CASSPDNRPYEQYF. The rearrangement joins TRBV9 to TRBJ2-7, with no clear D. V shed 4 bases and J shed 2 bases, with 13 bases lying between them. Looked up from germline, CDR1 is SGDLS and CDR2 is YYNGEE. The CDR3 loop spans 14 amino acids.

The V and J genes are TRBV5-1 and TRBJ2-5; D is perhaps TRBD2 (5 bases). Germline CDR1 SGHRS, CDR2 YFSETQ. This CDR3 contains 13 residues. With 4 bases removed from V and 2 bases from J, the gap between germline ends came to 9 bases. CDR3 protein: CASSPGFQETQYF. CDR3 nucleotides: TGCGCCAGCAGCCCGGGATTTCAAGAGACCCAGTACTTC.

The gene calls are TRBV19 and TRBJ2-1, with a tentative D call TRBD2 (5 bases). CDR3 length: 13 amino acids. Trimming took 3 bases from V and 7 from J, leaving 10 bases between them. Germline loops: CDR1 LNHDA, CDR2 SQIVND (reference sequence). The CDR3 here is CASSMGLANEQFF. CDR3 nucleotides: TGTGCCAGTAGTATGGGCCTAGCAAATGAGCAGTTCTTC.

The chain recombines TRBV28 with TRBJ2-1; 10 bases match TRBD1. Germline V gives CDR1 MDHEN, CDR2 SYDVKM. The J segment lost 4 bases and the V segment lost 4 bases, leaving 7 bases of the junction unmatched. The CDR3 spans 16 residues. As DNA, the CDR3 is TGTGCCAGCAGTTCCCGACCGGGACAGGGGTACAATGAGCAGTTCTTC. It yields the protein CASSSRPGQGYNEQFF.

The chain is built from TRBV28 and TRBJ1-5; D not resolved. Germline V gives CDR1 MDHEN, CDR2 SYDVKM. The CDR3 has 14 amino acids. Trimming pared 1 base from V and 7 bases from J, leaving 11 bases between. CDR3 in DNA: TGTGCCAGCAGTTTATACACGGGAGGGCAGCCCCAGCATTTT. Its protein is CASSLYTGGQPQHF.

Of note for this clone: Different DNA sequences within this sample yield the same CDR3. The V gene is TRBV20-1, the J gene TRBJ1-2; no firm D call. Between the trimmed V and J ends, which lost 4 bases and 2 bases, there was a span of 5 bases. Germline loops: CDR1 DFQATT, CDR2 SNEGSKA (reference sequence). The CDR3 covers 11 residues. The CDR3 sequence: CSATENYGYTF. CDR3 nucleotides: TGCAGTGCTACCGAGAACTATGGCTACACCTTC.

As concerns this clone: This CDR3 is also generated by other DNA sequences in the sample. This chain links TRBV5-1 with TRBJ2-7; no reliable D call. This CDR3 comprises 12 residues. V lost 1 base to trimming and J lost 5 bases, with 7 bases between them. Per germline, CDR1 SGHRS and CDR2 YFSETQ. The CDR3 is CASSLLGDEQYF. DNA of the CDR3: TGCGCCAGCAGCTTGTTAGGAGACGAGCAGTACTTC.

This chain links TRBV5-4 with TRBJ1-2; D remains unclear. The CDR3 consists of 12 residues. The V and J ends lost 2 bases and 3 bases respectively, with 5 bases between them. CDR1 is SGHNT and CDR2 is YYREEE in the germline V gene (reference sequence). The DNA of the CDR3 is TGTGCCAGCAGCTTCGGGGACTATGGCTACACCTTC. This sequence encodes CASSFGDYGYTF.

This chain joins TRBV9 and TRBJ1-6; possible D gene TRBD1, 5 bases. The germline V gene encodes CDR1 SGDLS and CDR2 YYNGEE. V was pared by 1 base and J by 10 bases, with 15 bases between. There are 15 residues in the CDR3. DNA of the CDR3: TGTGCCAGCAGCGTATTGGGCAGGGAACGCTCACCCCTCCACTTT. Residues: CASSVLGRERSPLHF.

This chain joins TRBV7-8 and TRBJ2-1; D tentatively reads TRBD1 or TRBD2 (5 bases each). The CDR3 has 12 amino acids. The ends were cut back, 4 bases at V and 6 bases at J, with 7 bases in the middle. CDR1 is SGHVS, CDR2 FQNEAQ, per germline. The CDR3 reads CASSSGTNEQFF. CDR3 nucleotides: TGTGCCAGCAGCTCCGGGACCAATGAGCAGTTCTTC.

This sequence joins TRBV5-4 and TRBJ2-1; D is perhaps TRBD2 (7 bases). V lost 0 bases to trimming and J lost 7 bases, with 11 bases between them. Germline V lookup: CDR1 SGHNT, CDR2 YYREEE (reference sequence). The CDR3 has 14 amino acids. CDR3 loop: CASSLAGGGNEQFF. The CDR3 region has the DNA TGTGCCAGCAGCTTGGCGGGGGGCGGGAATGAGCAGTTCTTC.

This clone was seen only once. V usage is TRBV7-2 and J usage is TRBJ1-5; D is ambiguous. Germline V gives CDR1 SGHTA, CDR2 FQGNSA. Trimming stripped 1 base from V and 4 bases from J, with 8 bases between. CDR3 size: 14 residues. The CDR3 sequence is CASSLVSGNQPQHF. The CDR3 nucleotides are TGTGCCAGCAGCTTAGTATCGGGGAATCAGCCCCAGCATTTT.

This rearrangement joins TRBV9 to TRBJ2-2; D not resolved. V was cut by 0 bases and J by 5 bases, with 8 bases left in between. The V gene's germline CDR1 is SGDLS and CDR2 YYNGEE. The CDR3 spans 14 residues. DNA of the CDR3: TGTGCCAGCAGCGTAGTTGGGGAAACCGGGGAGCTGTTTTTT. Amino acid sequence: CASSVVGETGELFF.

A single count supports this clone. The genes are TRBV5-1 and TRBJ2-3, with TRBD2 identical over 9 bases. This CDR3 has 15 amino acids. CDR1 is SGHRS, CDR2 YFSETQ, per germline. V was pared by 2 bases and J by 5 bases, with 6 bases of the junction left unmatched. CDR3 protein: CASSFVGSGGDTQYF. The CDR3 region has the DNA TGCGCCAGCAGCTTCGTAGGTAGCGGGGGAGATACGCAGTATTTT.

The chain links TRBV2 to TRBJ2-4; D might be TRBD1 (5 bases). The ends were cut back, 0 bases at V and 9 bases at J, with 12 bases in the middle. Germline values: CDR1 SNHLY, CDR2 FYNNEI. This CDR3 contains 14 residues. The CDR3 bases are TGTGCCAGCAGTGAAGCGCTTAGGGGCGTCATTCAGTACTTC. This translates into CASSEALRGVIQYF.

Of note for this clone: Other DNA sequences in this specimen translate into the identical CDR3. The genes are TRBV30 and TRBJ1-2, with a weak D call TRBD1 (6 bases). Trimming removed 5 bases at V and 2 bases at J, with 9 bases between. Per germline, CDR1 GTSNPN and CDR2 SVGIG (reference sequence). The CDR3 totals 12 residues. CDR3 protein: CAWRTGNYGYTF. The DNA for the CDR3 is TGTGCCTGGCGAACAGGGAACTATGGCTACACCTTC.

The J gene is TRBJ2-7, the V gene TRBV10-1; 8 bases line up with TRBD1. V shed 4 bases and J 4 bases; nucleotides not matched to a gene: 6. Germline lookup yields CDR1 WNHNN and CDR2 SYGVQD (reference sequence). CDR3 length equals 14 residues. The CDR3 here is CASSGQGRTYEQYF. CDR3 nucleotide sequence: TGCGCCAGCAGTGGACAGGGGCGAACATACGAGCAGTACTTC.

The rearrangement links TRBV6-2 or TRBV6-3 to TRBJ2-1, with 12 bases fitting TRBD2. This CDR3 is built from 16 residues. V dropped 2 bases and J dropped 4; count of bases not matched to a gene: 3. Germline CDR1 is MNHEY and CDR2 is SVGEGT. CDR3 amino acids: CASSYPSGREYNEQFF. CDR3 coding DNA: TGTGCCAGCAGTTACCCTAGCGGGAGGGAATACAATGAGCAGTTCTTC.

The rearrangement uses TRBV19 and TRBJ2-4; 12 nucleotides align to TRBD1. From germline, CDR1 is LNHDA and CDR2 SQIVND (reference sequence). This CDR3 contains 19 residues. The J segment lost 4 bases and the V segment lost 6 bases, leaving 16 bases of the junction unmatched. As DNA, the CDR3 is TGTGCCAGTAGCGAGGGACCGGGACAGGGGGCTGTCTGGAAAAACATTCAGTACTTC. Translating gives CASSEGPGQGAVWKNIQYF.

For the CDR3, the DNA is TGCAGTCTCGAGCAGGGGGGCGCGGACACCTTC. This sequence encodes CSLEQGGADTF. The chain carries TRBV20-1 and TRBJ1-2; 7 bases map to TRBD1. The V gene end was trimmed by 8 bases and the J gene end by 12 bases; junction bases not matched to a gene: 12. This CDR3 spans 11 amino acids. Germline CDR1 and CDR2: DFQATT and SNEGSKA (reference sequence).

This clone was recorded only once. The J gene is TRBJ1-1, the V gene TRBV5-1; D may be TRBD1 (6 bases). The CDR3 consists of 13 residues. Germline V gives CDR1 SGHRS, CDR2 YFSETQ. The V gene lost 4 bases and the J gene lost 1 base, with 8 bases spanning the gap. The CDR3 loop is CASSRQENTEAFF. CDR3 bases: TGCGCCAGCAGCAGACAGGAGAACACTGAAGCTTTCTTT.

This sequence joins TRBV7-3 and TRBJ1-2; D call uncertain. The CDR3 consists of 15 residues. Germline lookup yields CDR1 SGHTA and CDR2 FQGTGA. V lost 2 bases to trimming and J lost 8 bases, with 18 bases between them. CDR3 sequence: CASSLGSTTPGGYTF. CDR3 in DNA: TGTGCCAGCAGCTTAGGGAGTACCACCCCAGGAGGCTACACCTTC.

V and J are TRBV19 and TRBJ1-1, with D possibly matching TRBD1 (5 bases). V was clipped by 6 bases and J by 3 bases, with 14 bases between them. This CDR3 region has 14 residues. Germline V gene data show CDR1 as LNHDA and CDR2 as SQIVND (reference sequence). The CDR3 coding sequence is TGTGCCAGTAGCCTCGACAGTACCTACACTGAAGCTTTCTTT. It yields the protein CASSLDSTYTEAFF.